This T cell receptor beta chain was documented in a study of CD8 T cells in Susac syndrome. Recently defined diagnostic criteria classed the Susac syndrome patients as definite or probable. The CD8+ and CD4+ T cells were negatively isolated, with the TEMRA cells enriched by FACS. Roughly 0.45 to 1 ug RNA was reverse transcribed with random hexamers. A multiplex approach, immunoSEQ multiplex PCR, amplified TCR beta CDR3 across 54 Vbeta and 13 Jbeta. TCRdb used MiXCR to reprocess the immunoSEQ multiplex PCR reads, holding one entry per CDR3 protein. The data hold 170,000 or so distinct CDR3 sequences, with around 96% observed a single time. This clonotype was seen just once. V shed 2 bases and J shed 1 base, with 18 bases lying between them. The CDR3 loop spans 16 amino acids. Per the germline V gene, CDR1 is DFQATT and CDR2 is SNEGSKA (reference sequence).

J is TRBJ2-7 and V is TRBV20-1; tentative D call: TRBD2 (5 bases). The receptor's source is a human donor with Susac syndrome. The sample taken for sequencing was CD4+ T cells from PBMCs. As DNA, the CDR3 is TGCAGTGCTAGACCCCGCCCCAGCAGCGGTTCCTACGAGCAGTACTTC. It yields the protein CSARPRPSSGSYEQYF.